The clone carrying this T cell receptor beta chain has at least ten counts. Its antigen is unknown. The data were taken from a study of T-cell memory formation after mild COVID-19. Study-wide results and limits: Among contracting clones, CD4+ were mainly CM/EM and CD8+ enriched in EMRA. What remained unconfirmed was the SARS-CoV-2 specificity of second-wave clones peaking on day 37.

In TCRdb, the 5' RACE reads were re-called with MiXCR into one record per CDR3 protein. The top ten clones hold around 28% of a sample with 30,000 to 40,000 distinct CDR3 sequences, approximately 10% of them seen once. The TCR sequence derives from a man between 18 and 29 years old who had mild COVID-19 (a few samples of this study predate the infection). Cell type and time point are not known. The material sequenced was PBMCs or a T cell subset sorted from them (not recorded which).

The CDR3 sequence: CASSQLAGANTGELFF. The CDR3, as DNA: TGTGCCAGCAGCCAGCTAGCGGGGGCGAACACCGGGGAGCTGTTTTTT. V is TRBV3-1 and J is TRBJ2-2, with 10 bases that match TRBD2. Germline lookup yields CDR1 LGHDT and CDR2 YNNKEL (reference sequence). The junction had 1 base not matched to a gene; V was cut back by 3 bases and J by 0 bases. The CDR3 loop spans 16 amino acids.